The text below deals with one T cell receptor (beta chain). These data are taken from a study of blood T cell repertoires in COVID-19. As for the study in general: COVID-19 samples collected from the United States, Italy and Spain covered acute and convalescent phases.

Study processing details: Estimation of nucleated cell counts relied on the amplification of reference gene primers. Measured with immunoSEQ multiplex PCR; TCRdb has only the in-frame clones, and not every one. V and J calls and clone size are copied from that table; D and trimming were computed from the DNA. The repertoire has roughly 250,000 clones, roughly 82% of them found once; the top ten carry about 4.5%. Material: peripheral blood. The receptor was derived from a woman in her 70s with acute or convalescent COVID-19.

The CDR3 region has the DNA TGTGCCAGCAGTTTAGGGACAGCCGGGGAGCTGTTTTTT. Protein: CASSLGTAGELFF. The chain combines TRBV28 with TRBJ2-2; 7 nucleotides agree with TRBD1. From germline, CDR1 is MDHEN and CDR2 SYDVKM. Unmatched junction bases numbered 0, after V lost 2 bases and J lost 6 bases. This CDR3 has 13 residues.